This T cell receptor beta chain comes out of a study of shared clonotypes between healthy human individuals. Germline V gives CDR1 KGHSH, CDR2 LQKENI. V lost 6 bases, J lost 0 bases, and 12 bases lay in between. There are 15 residues in the CDR3. Using immunoSEQ multiplex PCR, the repertoire was profiled, and TCRdb retains in-frame clones only, with some absent. The table lists just over 2,000,000 clones, 85% to 95% of them singletons, with 0.13% in the top ten. This clone was seen a handful of times. Additional DNA sequences in this sample encode the identical CDR3. The sequenced sample was naive CD4+ T cells sorted from blood. Described subset: CD45RA+ positively selected. This clonotype originated in a man aged 18 to 30 in good health. The chain joins TRBV18 to TRBJ1-5; D is undetermined. For the CDR3, the DNA is TGTGCCAGCTCTCTGGACGGAAATAGCAATCAGCCCCAGCATTTT. Its translation is CASSLDGNSNQPQHF.